This TCR beta chain appears in the sequencing data of a study of blood T cell repertoires in COVID-19. About the research overall: Researchers got acute and convalescent COVID-19 samples from the United States, Italy and Spain. Sources were T cells, B-cell-depleted T cells, or PBMCs; the material itself was cDNA or gDNA.

This clone has only a few counts. Study processing details: How many nucleated cells were present was estimated from reference gene primer amplification. The repertoire was sequenced with immunoSEQ multiplex PCR; TCRdb's copy has only in-frame clones and lacks some. V, J and clone size were drawn from that table, and D and trimming were deduced from the DNA. The sample consists of about 260,000 clones, around 87% of them appearing once. Germline loops: CDR1 DFQATT, CDR2 SNEGSKA (reference sequence). V was pared by 5 bases and J by 2 bases, with 6 bases between. CDR3 length: 11 residues. The sequence was collected from a woman between 35 and 50 years old who had recovered from COVID-19. The sample comprised peripheral blood. The rearrangement uses TRBV20-1 and TRBJ1-2; D is perhaps TRBD1 (6 bases). As DNA, the CDR3 is TGCAGTGCTGGACAGAACTATGGCTACACCTTC. Protein: CSAGQNYGYTF.